Below are 16 T cell receptor beta chains sequenced from a single sample in a study of radiotherapy plus CTLA-4 blockade in lung cancer. The repertoire was sequenced with immunoSEQ multiplex PCR; TCRdb's copy has only in-frame clones and lacks some. The sample lists some 110,000 clones, 70% to 85% occurring once. The sample was peripheral blood, taken from a patient treated with radiotherapy plus ipilimumab. The receptors shown here come from a human donor with non-small cell lung cancer that progressed on radiotherapy plus ipilimumab. Some clones in this sample may be carry-over from other donors' samples.

The chain uses TRBV18 and TRBJ2-3; D may correspond to TRBD1 or TRBD2 (7 bases each). Per germline, CDR1 KGHSH and CDR2 LQKENI. The CDR3 totals 16 residues. The ends were cut back, 3 bases at V and 2 bases at J, with 15 bases in the middle. The CDR3, as DNA: TGTGCCAGCTCACCTTGGGAGGGGGCGTCCACAGATACGCAGTATTTT. Amino acid sequence: CASSPWEGASTDTQYF. Looking up the rest from reference TRBV18 and TRBJ2-3 gives the full variable domain: NAGVMQNPRHLVRRRGQEARLRCSPMKGHSHVYWYRQLPEEGLKFMVYLQKENIIDESGMPKERFSAEFPKEGPSILRIQQVVRGDSAAYFCASSPWEGASTDTQYFGPGTRLTVL.

V gene TRBV7-2 combines with J gene TRBJ2-5; TRBD2 matches 7 bases. Unmatched junction bases numbered 9, after V lost 6 bases and J lost 11 bases. CDR1 and CDR2 from the germline V gene are SGHTA and FQGNSA. This CDR3 has 12 amino acids. The CDR3 loop is CASSLFRGEQYF. The DNA of the CDR3 is TGTGCCAGCAGTCTCTTTCGGGGGGAGCAGTACTTC.

A few counts support this clone. J is TRBJ2-7 and V is TRBV4-2, with TRBD2 as a possible D gene (5 bases). The CDR3 is 14 residues long. Germline CDR1 LGHNA, CDR2 YNFKEQ. Trimming removed 1 base from V and 0 bases from J, with 7 bases in between. CDR3 bases: TGTGCCAGCAGCCAAGTCGGGGTCTCCTACGAGCAGTACTTC. The encoded protein is CASSQVGVSYEQYF.

V gene TRBV18 combines with J gene TRBJ2-7, with 12 bases that match TRBD1. The V gene end was trimmed by 1 base and the J gene end by 4 bases; junction bases not matched to a gene: 5. Germline lookup yields CDR1 KGHSH and CDR2 LQKENI. CDR3 length: 16 amino acids. This chain's CDR3 is CASSPLGQGAAYEQYF. The CDR3 DNA reads as TGTGCCAGCTCACCACTGGGACAGGGGGCGGCATACGAGCAGTACTTC.

The chain has TRBV2 and TRBJ2-2; TRBD2 agrees at 8 bases. The ends lost 11 bases at V and 6 bases at J; junction bases unmatched: 14. Germline-derived CDR1 and CDR2 are SNHLY and FYNNEI. This CDR3 spans 15 amino acids. CDR3 amino acids: CASRRLAGSAGELFF. CDR3 nucleotides: TGTGCCTCAAGGAGGCTAGCGGGTTCCGCCGGGGAGCTGTTTTTT.

The rearrangement joins TRBV7-9 to TRBJ2-5, with D possibly matching TRBD2 (5 bases). The CDR3 has 13 residues. The ends were cut back, 5 bases at V and 2 bases at J, with 9 bases in the middle. Looked up from germline, CDR1 is SEHNR and CDR2 is FQNEAQ (reference sequence). The CDR3 nucleotides read TGTGCCAGCAGCCCCCGGGGTCAAGAGACCCAGTACTTC. It encodes CASSPRGQETQYF.

This clone is medium-sized in the sample. The chain couples TRBV4-2 to TRBJ2-7, with a weak D call TRBD1 (6 bases). Germline values: CDR1 LGHNA, CDR2 YNFKEQ. The CDR3 has 16 residues. V lost 4 bases, J lost 3 bases, and 19 bases lay in between. The CDR3 DNA is TGTGCCAGCAGCCCCGGGGACCGGGACACAGGCTACGAGCAGTACTTC. It encodes CASSPGDRDTGYEQYF.

The CDR3 nucleotides are TGCGCCAGCAGCAAGGGGACGGGGGAGTTGGCTGAAGCTTTCTTT. Translated, it gives CASSKGTGELAEAFF. The chain couples TRBV5-1 to TRBJ1-1; weak D call: TRBD1 (5 bases). Germline V CDR1 and CDR2: SGHRS, YFSETQ. This CDR3 has 15 amino acids. V was cut by 4 bases and J by 6 bases, with 19 bases left in between.

The chain couples TRBV2 to TRBJ1-2, with 7 bases aligning to TRBD1. CDR3 length equals 12 residues. Germline V gene data show CDR1 as SNHLY and CDR2 as FYNNEI. The J segment lost 8 bases and the V segment lost 6 bases, leaving 6 bases of the junction unmatched. CDR3 bases: TGTGCCAGCAGGTATACAGGGGAAGGCTACACCTTC. Amino acids: CASRYTGEGYTF. The full variable domain, in which reference TRBV2 and TRBJ1-2 provide the parts outside the CDR3, is EPEVTQTPSHQVTQMGQEVILRCVPISNHLYFYWYRQILGQKVEFLVSFYNNEISEKSEIFDDQFSVERPDGSNFTLKIRSTKLEDSAMYFCASRYTGEGYTFGSGTRLTVV.

In the case of this clone: At one boundary the junction diverges from the germline segment, which might be a read error. The genes are TRBV27 and TRBJ2-7, with 9 bases identical to TRBD1. Germline V gene lookup returns CDR1 MNHEY and CDR2 SMNVEV (reference sequence). The CDR3 is 14 residues long. This CDR3 is CASSLRGQGYKQYF. As DNA, the CDR3 is TGTGCCAGCAGTTTACGGGGACAGGGCTACAAGCAGTACTTC.

V and J are TRBV11-1 and TRBJ2-1; D is uncertain. V lost 1 base and J lost 2, with 9 bases in between. Germline lookup yields CDR1 SGHAT and CDR2 FQDESV (reference sequence). The CDR3 covers 15 residues. This chain's CDR3 is CASSLGLQTYNEQFF. As DNA, the CDR3 is TGTGCCAGCAGCTTAGGGCTACAGACCTACAATGAGCAGTTCTTC.

Note on this clone: Other nucleotide sequences in the sample specify the same CDR3. This chain links TRBV5-1 with TRBJ2-7; TRBD2 matches 8 bases. The V gene end was trimmed by 0 bases and the J gene end by 2 bases; junction bases not matched to a gene: 1. Germline V gene lookup returns CDR1 SGHRS and CDR2 YFSETQ. The CDR3 loop spans 14 amino acids. CDR3 sequence: CASSLVAGTYEQYF. The CDR3 DNA reads as TGCGCCAGCAGCTTGGTAGCGGGAACCTACGAGCAGTACTTC.

The chain employs TRBV5-5 and TRBJ1-1; TRBD1 aligns across 9 bases. The CDR3 is made up of 19 amino acids. The germline CDR1 and CDR2 sequences are SGHKS and YYEKEE (reference sequence). Trimming at V came to 3 bases and at J to 5 bases, leaving 20 bases not matched to a gene. The CDR3 coding sequence is TGTGCCAGCAGCTCCGGGACAGGGTCTACTTTTCAGGTAGTAACTGAAGCTTTCTTT. The encoded protein is CASSSGTGSTFQVVTEAFF.

The genes are TRBV5-1 and TRBJ1-1; D ambiguous. V was clipped by 0 bases and J by 4 bases, with 10 bases between them. CDR1 and CDR2 (germline): SGHRS, YFSETQ. The CDR3 sequence is 14 residues long. CDR3 bases: TGCGCCAGCAGCTTGGAAGGCACGGGCACTGAAGCTTTCTTT. It encodes CASSLEGTGTEAFF.

The rearrangement joins TRBV4-3 to TRBJ2-5, with unresolved D. CDR3 length: 13 residues. In germline, CDR1 is LGHNA, CDR2 YSLEER. The V end lost 3 bases, the J end lost 5 bases, and 10 bases lay between the germline ends. CDR3 nucleotides: TGCGCCAGCAGCCATCCAGGTGGGGAGACCCAGTACTTC. Translated: CASSHPGGETQYF.

This chain links TRBV4-3 with TRBJ1-1; D unresolved. Per germline, CDR1 LGHNA and CDR2 YSLEER. The CDR3 has 15 amino acids. Trimming pared 0 bases from V and 2 bases from J, leaving 10 bases between. The CDR3 reads CASSQDLKENTEAFF. The CDR3 DNA is TGCGCCAGCAGCCAAGATTTGAAAGAAAACACTGAAGCTTTCTTT.